This T cell receptor beta chain was recorded in a study of graft-versus-host responses after intestinal transplantation. In the case of this clone: What it recognizes is unknown.

The repertoire was sequenced with immunoSEQ multiplex PCR; TCRdb's copy has only in-frame clones and lacks some. This table holds 55,000 to 80,000 clones, 85% to 95% found once. Trimming stripped 0 bases from V and 5 bases from J, with 13 bases between. CDR1 and CDR2 (germline): LGHNA, YNFKEQ. This CDR3 region has 15 residues. The clonotype was recovered from a human donor who was the organ donor for an intestinal transplant. V and J are TRBV4-2 and TRBJ1-1; no clear D. The source material was unstimulated CD8+ T cells sorted from spleen or lymph node cells, sampled before transplant. The DNA for the CDR3 is TGTGCCAGCAGCCAAGACACGGGGATGCGGACTGAAGCTTTCTTT. Encoded protein: CASSQDTGMRTEAFF.